This is a list of T cell receptor beta chains from one sample in a study of OX40 agonist ivuxolimab in advanced cancers. This table comes from immunoSEQ multiplex PCR, and its TCRdb copy is limited to in-frame clones, with some not included. Of about 62,000 clones in the sample, around 85% were seen once. The source material was CD4+ or CD8+ T cells sorted from blood, sampled in a trial of the OX40 agonist ivuxolimab. Receptors originate from an adult with an advanced solid tumor such as melanoma, head and neck, liver or kidney cancer. Both conserved end residues are part of each CDR3. The order of the fields is J gene, D gene, V gene, clone size, CDR3 DNA, CDR3 protein. D genes are given only for firm matches. Some rows mark clone size as missing; the rest say once, few, many or name a class of expanded clone.

TRBJ1-2,TRBD1,TRBV15,-,TGTGCCACCAGCAGCGACAGGGACGGAGGCTACACCTTC,CATSSDRDGGYTF
TRBJ1-4,-,TRBV19,-,TGTGCCAGTAGTAAGGGGGTAGATGAAAAACTGTTTTTT,CASSKGVDEKLFF
TRBJ2-5,TRBD1,TRBV5-1,-,TGCGCCAGCAGCGTTACAGGGGCCCAAGAGACCCAGTACTTC,CASSVTGAQETQYF
TRBJ2-2,TRBD1,TRBV4-1,-,TGCGCCAGCAGCCAGCCACGACAGGGGGCCGGGGAGCTGTTTTTT,CASSQPRQGAGELFF
TRBJ1-4,TRBD1,TRBV6-1,-,TGTGCCAGCAGTTCACAGGGGGCTGAAAAACTGTTTTTT,CASSSQGAEKLFF
TRBJ2-1,-,TRBV18,-,TGTGCCAGCTCACCACCCTCAGGGTCTAGCTCCTACAATGAGCAGTTCTTC,CASSPPSGSSSYNEQFF
TRBJ2-1,TRBD2,TRBV29-1,-,TGCAGCGTTGAGGGTCTAGCGGGTATTGAGGCGGCCTACAATGAGCAGTTCTTC,CSVEGLAGIEAAYNEQFF
TRBJ1-3,-,TRBV30,-,TGTGCCTGGAGTGCTGGGGAGGGAAACACCATATATTTT,CAWSAGEGNTIYF
TRBJ1-5,-,TRBV21-1,few,TGTGCCAGGCCCGCGCAGGGTTTTCAGCCCCAGCATTTT,CARPAQGFQPQHF
TRBJ2-7,-,TRBV18,-,TGTGCCAGCTCACCAGTACACAGGGACGAGCAGTACTTC,CASSPVHRDEQYF
TRBJ2-7,-,TRBV5-8,-,TGTGCCTCGGGGATGGGGCAATACTTC,CASGMGQYF
TRBJ2-3,-,TRBV11-2,once,TGTGCCAGCAGCTTGAGGGCGGACTACCTCAGCACAGATACGCAGTATTTT,CASSLRADYLSTDTQYF
TRBJ2-2,TRBD2,TRBV4-1,-,TGCGCCAGCAGCCCGACGGGGGGGTCCGGGGAGCTGTTTTTT,CASSPTGGSGELFF
TRBJ2-7,TRBD1,TRBV9,-,TGTGCCAGCAGCAGGGACAGGTACGAGCAGTACTTC,CASSRDRYEQYF
TRBJ2-5,TRBD1,TRBV19,-,TGTGCCAGTAGTGATCCGGGACAGTTACAAGAGACCCAGTACTTC,CASSDPGQLQETQYF
TRBJ2-7,TRBD2,TRBV6-1,-,TGTGCCACAGATAGCGGGACCCTCCCACCCTACGAGCAGTACTTC,CATDSGTLPPYEQYF
TRBJ1-4,TRBD1,TRBV9,-,TGTGCCAGCAGCATGACAGGGCACTATAATGAAAAACTGTTTTTT,CASSMTGHYNEKLFF
TRBJ2-3,-,TRBV6-1,-,TGTGCCAGCACTTTTGGCACAGATACGCAGTATTTT,CASTFGTDTQYF
TRBJ2-4,-,TRBV20-1,-,TGCAGTGCTGAGGGGATAAACATTCAGTACTTC,CSAEGINIQYF
TRBJ2-7,-,TRBV7-9,-,TGTGCCAGCAGCTTAGTCGGTACAGGGCAGTACTTC,CASSLVGTGQYF
TRBJ2-3,TRBD2,TRBV2,-,TGTGCCAGCAGTGAATCCCCCAGCGGGAGGGCTAGGACAGATACGCAGTATTTT,CASSESPSGRARTDTQYF
TRBJ1-5,-,TRBV28,-,TGTGCCAGCAGCCATCGATACAACGGGGATCAGCCCCAGCATTTT,CASSHRYNGDQPQHF
TRBJ2-7,TRBD2,TRBV2,few,TGTGCCAGCTCCGAGGGTCTTAGCGGGGGGGCCTACGAGCAGTACTTC,CASSEGLSGGAYEQYF
TRBJ2-7,-,TRBV6-1,-,TGTGCCAGCAGTGAGGTCGGACCATACGAGCAGTACTTC,CASSEVGPYEQYF
TRBJ2-3,-,TRBV28,-,TGTGCCAGCAGTTTACCTGCCATAGATACGCAGTATTTT,CASSLPAIDTQYF
TRBJ1-5,-,TRBV19,-,TGTGCCAGTACCCCCGGGGTCCTAAGGAGTCAGCCCCAGCATTTT,CASTPGVLRSQPQHF
TRBJ2-1,TRBD1,TRBV19,once,TGTGCCAGTAAGATCAGGGGGACCTCCTACAATGAGCAGTTCTTC,CASKIRGTSYNEQFF
TRBJ2-5,TRBD2,TRBV7-3,-,TGTGCCAGCAGCTCTAGCGGGAGGTTTTTGGAGACCCAGTACTTC,CASSSSGRFLETQYF
TRBJ2-7,-,TRBV9,-,TGTGCCAGCAGCGTAGGACCCGACAGCTCCTACGAGCAGTACTTC,CASSVGPDSSYEQYF
TRBJ1-3,-,TRBV19,-,TGTGCCAGTAGTTTAACCGGACGGAACTCTGGAAACACCATATATTTT,CASSLTGRNSGNTIYF
TRBJ2-7,-,TRBV21-1,-,TGTGCCAGCAGCAGACGAAAGGTAGCGGGGGGCAGGTCCTACGAGCAGTACTTC,CASSRRKVAGGRSYEQYF
TRBJ2-3,TRBD2,TRBV4-1,-,TGCGCCAGCAGACACCTGTGGCGGGAGGCGACAGATACGCAGTATTTT,CASRHLWREATDTQYF
TRBJ2-7,TRBD2,TRBV10-2,-,TGCGCCAGCACCCCCGGAGGGGAGGGGACTTACGAGCAGTACTTC,CASTPGGEGTYEQYF
TRBJ2-3,TRBD1,TRBV2,few,TGTGCCAGCAGTCGGACAGGGTACACAGATACGCAGTATTTT,CASSRTGYTDTQYF
TRBJ2-2,TRBD1,TRBV19,few,TGTGCCAGTAGCCCGGATCGACAGGGGGGGACCGGGGAGCTGTTTTTT,CASSPDRQGGTGELFF
TRBJ2-7,TRBD2,TRBV5-1,-,TGCGCCAGCAGCGGTGGGGTCCCGGGACTAGCGGGCTACGAGCAGTACTTC,CASSGGVPGLAGYEQYF
TRBJ2-3,TRBD2,TRBV2,-,TGTGCCAGCAGTACCAGCGGGGCTAGCACAGATACGCAGTATTTT,CASSTSGASTDTQYF
TRBJ1-2,-,TRBV18,-,TGTGCCAGCTCAGAGACAGGAGCTAACTATGGCTACACCTTC,CASSETGANYGYTF
TRBJ2-7,TRBD1,TRBV4-1,-,TGCGCCAGCAGCCAACCACCGGGACAGGGACACTACGAGCAGTACTTC,CASSQPPGQGHYEQYF
TRBJ1-1,TRBD1,TRBV27,-,TGTGCCAGCAGTAGGGACAGTGTTTACACTGAAGCTTTCTTT,CASSRDSVYTEAFF
TRBJ2-3,TRBD2,TRBV5-1,-,TGCGCCAGCAGCACCGGGACTAGCGGAAGGAGGGTAGATACGCAGTATTTT,CASSTGTSGRRVDTQYF
TRBJ2-1,TRBD2,TRBV30,-,TGTGCCTGGAGTGTAAATAGCGGGACCCACAATGAGCAGTTCTTC,CAWSVNSGTHNEQFF
TRBJ2-5,TRBD2,TRBV6-6,-,TGTGCCAGCAGTTACTCACTAGCGGGGGGGCAGGAGACCCAGTACTTC,CASSYSLAGGQETQYF
TRBJ1-1,-,TRBV11-3,-,TGTGCCAGCAGCAAAGACGGATACACTGAAGCTTTCTTT,CASSKDGYTEAFF
TRBJ2-7,TRBD1,TRBV28,-,TGTGCCAGCAGACCCGGGACAGGGGCCTACGAGCAGTACTTC,CASRPGTGAYEQYF